The 7 T cell receptor beta chains given below trace back to one sample, sequenced in a study of cytotoxic CD8 clonotypes in ibrutinib-treated CLL. Repertoires were generated with immunoSEQ multiplex PCR, while TCRdb's copy carries only in-frame clones and drops some. The data show approximately 100,000 clones, with 50% to 65% seen just once and 35% to 40% held by the top ten. The sequenced sample was PBMCs, obtained after 24 months of ibrutinib treatment. The receptors here all came from a human donor with chronic lymphocytic leukemia.

This clone appeared once. This chain uses TRBV11-3 with TRBJ1-2, with no clear D. Trimming removed 1 base from V and 8 bases from J, with 11 bases in between. The CDR3 covers 13 residues. Germline loops: CDR1 SGHNT, CDR2 YENEEA. The CDR3 loop reads CASSLGPLWGYTF. CDR3 DNA sequence: TGTGCCAGCAGCTTAGGACCTTTGTGGGGCTACACCTTC.

The chain combines TRBV10-2 with TRBJ1-4, with TRBD1 matching 9 bases. The length of the CDR3 is 14 residues. The germline V gene has CDR1 WSHSY and CDR2 SAAADI. The V segment lost 4 bases and the J segment 3 bases; nucleotides outside the gene matches: 0. The CDR3 bases are TGCGCCAGCAGTGGACAGGGGGCTAATGAAAAACTGTTTTTT. Amino acids: CASSGQGANEKLFF.

This clone was counted only a few times. The chain has TRBV29-1 and TRBJ2-5, with D unresolved. The CDR3 runs 13 residues. Germline V gene data show CDR1 as SQVTM and CDR2 as ANQGSEA. V was cut by 4 bases and J by 4 bases, with 13 bases left in between. The DNA for the CDR3 is TGCAGCGTTGGTAGAGGCTCGCGAGAGACCCAGTACTTC. This codes for CSVGRGSRETQYF.

This clone was seen a few times. For the CDR3, the DNA is TGTGCCAGCAGTGAATATGGGGGCGGTTCACCCCTCCACTTT. It specifies CASSEYGGGSPLHF. The V and J genes are TRBV25-1 and TRBJ1-6; possibly TRBD1 for D (6 bases). The CDR3 contains 14 residues. The V end was cut by 0 bases, the J end by 9 bases, with 9 bases between. CDR1 is MGHDK, CDR2 SYGVNS, per germline.

This chain links TRBV5-1 with TRBJ1-5, with no clear D. This CDR3 is 15 amino acids long. Germline CDR1 and CDR2: SGHRS and YFSETQ. V was shortened by 2 bases and J by 0 bases, with 9 bases between the two germline ends. The chain's CDR3 is CASSFSSGSNQPQHF. Written as DNA, the CDR3 is TGCGCCAGCAGCTTTTCCAGCGGTAGCAATCAGCCCCAGCATTTT.

The rearrangement uses TRBV4-1 and TRBJ1-6; no clear D gene. The CDR3 totals 14 residues. CDR1 and CDR2 (germline): MGHRA, YSYEKL. V gave up 4 bases and J gave up 6 bases, with 10 bases separating them. The CDR3 reads CASSLRKGNSPLHF. DNA of the CDR3: TGCGCCAGCAGCCTAAGAAAGGGTAATTCACCCCTCCACTTT.

This chain connects TRBV7-6 to TRBJ1-4; tentative D call: TRBD1 (5 bases). The ends were cut back, 1 base at V and 8 bases at J, with 14 bases in the middle. This CDR3 spans 15 amino acids. Germline lookup yields CDR1 SGHVS and CDR2 FNYEAQ. The CDR3 loop is CASSLGQGRTEKLFF. The DNA for the CDR3 is TGTGCCAGCAGCTTAGGTCAGGGCAGGACCGAAAAACTGTTTTTT.